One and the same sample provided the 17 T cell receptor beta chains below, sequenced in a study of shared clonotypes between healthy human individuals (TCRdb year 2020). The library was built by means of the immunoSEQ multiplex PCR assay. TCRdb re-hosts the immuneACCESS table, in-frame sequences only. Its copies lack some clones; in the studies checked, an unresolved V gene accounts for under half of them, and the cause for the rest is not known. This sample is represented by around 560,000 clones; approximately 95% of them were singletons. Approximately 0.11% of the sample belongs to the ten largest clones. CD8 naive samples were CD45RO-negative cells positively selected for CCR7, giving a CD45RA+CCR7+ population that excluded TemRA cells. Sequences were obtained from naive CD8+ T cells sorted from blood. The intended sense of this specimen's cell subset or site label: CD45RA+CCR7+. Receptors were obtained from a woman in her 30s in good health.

The CDR3 region is CASSQERVDRVTSGRVNNEQFF. The CDR3 nucleotides read TGTGCCAGCAGCCAAGAGAGGGTCGACAGGGTAACTAGCGGGAGGGTAAACAATGAGCAGTTCTTC. J is TRBJ2-1 and V is TRBV4-2; 13 bases agree with TRBD2. V lost 0 bases, J lost 5 bases, and 19 bases stayed unmatched. This CDR3 contains 22 residues. Germline V CDR1 and CDR2: LGHNA, YNFKEQ.

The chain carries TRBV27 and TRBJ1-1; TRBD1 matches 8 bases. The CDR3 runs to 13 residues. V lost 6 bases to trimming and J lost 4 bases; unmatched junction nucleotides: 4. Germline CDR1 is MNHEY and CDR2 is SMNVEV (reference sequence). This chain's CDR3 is CASRPGGPTEAFF. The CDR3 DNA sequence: TGTGCCAGCAGACCAGGGGGCCCCACTGAAGCTTTCTTT.

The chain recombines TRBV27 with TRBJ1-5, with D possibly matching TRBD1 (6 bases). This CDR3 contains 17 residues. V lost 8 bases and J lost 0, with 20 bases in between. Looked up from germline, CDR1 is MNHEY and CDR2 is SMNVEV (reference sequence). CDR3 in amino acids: CASCRSGGRNSNQPQHF. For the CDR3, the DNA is TGTGCCAGCTGTAGAAGTGGGGGCAGAAATAGCAATCAGCCCCAGCATTTT.

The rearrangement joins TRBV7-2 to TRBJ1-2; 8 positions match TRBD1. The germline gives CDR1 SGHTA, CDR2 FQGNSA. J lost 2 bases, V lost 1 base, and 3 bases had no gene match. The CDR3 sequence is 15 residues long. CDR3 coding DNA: TGTGCCAGCAGCTTAGTGGCAGGGGGCAACTATGGCTACACCTTC. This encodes CASSLVAGGNYGYTF.

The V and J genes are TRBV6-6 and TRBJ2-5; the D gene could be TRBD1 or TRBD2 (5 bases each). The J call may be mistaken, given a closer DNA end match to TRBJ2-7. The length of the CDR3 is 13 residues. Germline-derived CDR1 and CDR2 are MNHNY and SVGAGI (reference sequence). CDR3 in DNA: TGTGCCAGCACTTTAGAGAGGGGTGCCGAGCAGTACTTC. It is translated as CASTLERGAEQYF.

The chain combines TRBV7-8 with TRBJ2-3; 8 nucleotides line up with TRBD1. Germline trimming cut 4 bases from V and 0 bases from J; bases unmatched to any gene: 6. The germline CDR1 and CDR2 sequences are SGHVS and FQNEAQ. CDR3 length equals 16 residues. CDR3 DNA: TGTGCCAGCAGCTCAGACAGGGGCCCCAGCACAGATACGCAGTATTTT. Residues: CASSSDRGPSTDTQYF.

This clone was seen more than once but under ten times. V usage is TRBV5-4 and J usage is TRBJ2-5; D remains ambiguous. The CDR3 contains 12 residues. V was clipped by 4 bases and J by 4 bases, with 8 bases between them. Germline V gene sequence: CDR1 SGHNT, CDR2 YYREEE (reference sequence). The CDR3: CASSTASETQYF. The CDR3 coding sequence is TGTGCCAGCAGCACCGCATCAGAGACCCAGTACTTC. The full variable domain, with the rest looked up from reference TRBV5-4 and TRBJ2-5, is ETGVTQSPTHLIKTRGQQVTLRCSSQSGHNTVSWYQQALGQGPQFIFQYYREEENGRGNFPPRFSGLQFPNYSSELNVNALELDDSALYLCASSTASETQYFGPGTRLLVL.

CDR3 sequence: CASSLAESSYEQYF. The CDR3, as DNA: TGTGCCAGCAGCTTAGCGGAAAGCTCCTACGAGCAGTACTTC. This sequence joins TRBV7-6 and TRBJ2-7, with no clear D. Trimming left V 0 bases short and J 0 bases short, with 6 bases between. The CDR3 runs to 14 residues. The germline gives CDR1 SGHVS, CDR2 FNYEAQ.

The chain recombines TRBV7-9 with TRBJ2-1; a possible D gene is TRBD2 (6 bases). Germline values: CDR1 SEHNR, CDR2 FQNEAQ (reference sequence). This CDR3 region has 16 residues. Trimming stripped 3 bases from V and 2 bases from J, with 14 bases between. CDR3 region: CASSFAGLAPYNEQFF. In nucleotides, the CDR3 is TGTGCCAGCAGCTTCGCAGGGCTAGCGCCCTACAATGAGCAGTTCTTC.

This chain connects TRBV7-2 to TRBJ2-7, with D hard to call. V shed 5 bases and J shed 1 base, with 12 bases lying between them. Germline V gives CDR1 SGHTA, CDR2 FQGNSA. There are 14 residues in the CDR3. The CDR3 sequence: CASSPPSLSYEQYF. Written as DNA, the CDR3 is TGTGCCAGCAGCCCGCCTAGTTTGTCCTACGAGCAGTACTTC.

CDR3: CASSQLLPSTDTQYF. CDR3 nucleotide sequence: TGCGCCAGCAGCCAACTGCTGCCTAGCACAGATACGCAGTATTTT. This sequence joins TRBV4-1 and TRBJ2-3; D not certain. Germline CDR1 reads MGHRA; CDR2 reads YSYEKL. Between the trimmed V and J ends, which lost 2 bases and 0 bases, there was a span of 9 bases. This CDR3 has 15 residues.

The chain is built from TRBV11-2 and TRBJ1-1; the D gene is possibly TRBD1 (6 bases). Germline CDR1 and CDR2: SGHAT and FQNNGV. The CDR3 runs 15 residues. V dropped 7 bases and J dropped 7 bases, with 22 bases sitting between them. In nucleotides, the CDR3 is TGTGCCAGCACAGCCAAACAGGGCGGGCGGAATGAAGCTTTCTTT. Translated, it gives CASTAKQGGRNEAFF.

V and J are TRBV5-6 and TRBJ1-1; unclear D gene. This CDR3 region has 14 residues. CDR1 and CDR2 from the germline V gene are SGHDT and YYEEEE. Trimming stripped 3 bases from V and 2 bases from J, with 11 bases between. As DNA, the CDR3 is TGTGCCAGCAGCTGGTGGTTGTCCAACACTGAAGCTTTCTTT. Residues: CASSWWLSNTEAFF.

This CDR3 reads CASSPEAGSYEQYF. DNA for the CDR3: TGTGCCAGCAGTCCCGAGGCGGGCTCCTACGAGCAGTACTTC. The rearrangement joins TRBV27 to TRBJ2-7; TRBD2 might be the D (5 bases). CDR1 is MNHEY and CDR2 is SMNVEV in the germline V gene (reference sequence). The V end lost 5 bases, the J end lost 0 bases, and 11 bases lay between the germline ends. This CDR3 contains 14 residues.

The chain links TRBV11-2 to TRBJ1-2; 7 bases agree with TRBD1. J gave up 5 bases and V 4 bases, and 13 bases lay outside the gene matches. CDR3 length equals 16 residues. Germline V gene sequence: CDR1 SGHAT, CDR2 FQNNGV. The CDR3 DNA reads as TGTGCCAGCAGCTCAAGACAGGGCACCCTTGGTTATGGCTACACCTTC. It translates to CASSSRQGTLGYGYTF.

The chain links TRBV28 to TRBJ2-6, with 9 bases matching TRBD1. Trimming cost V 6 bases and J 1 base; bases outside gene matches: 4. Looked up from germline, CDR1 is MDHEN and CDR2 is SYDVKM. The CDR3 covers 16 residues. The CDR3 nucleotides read TGTGCCAGCAGCCCCGACAGGGGGTCTGGGGCCAACGTCCTGACTTTC. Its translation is CASSPDRGSGANVLTF.

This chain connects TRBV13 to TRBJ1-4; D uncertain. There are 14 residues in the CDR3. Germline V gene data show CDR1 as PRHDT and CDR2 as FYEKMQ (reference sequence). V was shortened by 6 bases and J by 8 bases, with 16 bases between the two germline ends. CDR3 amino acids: CASSLFSAGEKLFF. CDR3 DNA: TGTGCCAGCAGTCTCTTCAGTGCAGGAGAAAAACTGTTTTTT.